A selection of T cell receptor beta chains follows, all from one sample in a study of blood T cell repertoires in COVID-19. Some clones are missing from TCRdb's copy, which holds only in-frame ones; the method was immunoSEQ multiplex PCR. This table has about 150,000 clones, roughly four fifths appearing once. The sequenced sample consisted of peripheral blood. The receptors come from a man aged 65 to 79 who had recovered from COVID-19. CDR3s include the opening cysteine and the closing phenylalanine or tryptophan. The D gene is left open where the match is weak. Expanded clones get a size class; other rows say once, few or many, or leave the size out.

j_gene | abundance | len | d_gene | v_gene | CDR3nt | CDR3aa
TRBJ1-4 | . | 14 | TRBD1 | TRBV18 | TGTGCCAGCTCACCGACAGGGGGCGGAGAAAAACTGTTTTTT | CASSPTGGGEKLFF
TRBJ2-3 | . | 16 | . | TRBV27 | TGTGCCAGCAGTTTTATGGCCTCCGTACCCACAGATACGCAGTATTTT | CASSFMASVPTDTQYF
TRBJ2-2 | . | 15 | TRBD1 | TRBV6-6 | TGTGCCAGCAACCTGGGACAGGGGATCACCGGGGAGCTGTTTTTT | CASNLGQGITGELFF
TRBJ1-1 | . | 14 | TRBD1 | TRBV19 | TGTGCCAGTGGGGACAGGTTCATGAACACTGAAGCTTTCTTT | CASGDRFMNTEAFF
TRBJ2-2 | . | 16 | TRBD2 | TRBV9 | TGTGCCAGCAGCGTACTGTTAGCGGGAGGAACCGGGGAGCTGTTTTTT | CASSVLLAGGTGELFF
TRBJ1-2 | few | 14 | TRBD1 | TRBV5-1 | TGCGCCAGCAGCTCCGGGACAGGGGGAACTGGCTACACCTTC | CASSSGTGGTGYTF
TRBJ2-5 | . | 17 | . | TRBV3-1/TRBV3-2 | TGTGCCAGCAGCCAAGATATTCGGGATCCGTACCAAGAGACCCAGTACTTC | CASSQDIRDPYQETQYF
TRBJ1-2 | . | 14 | . | TRBV7-9 | TGTGCCAGCAGCTTAGGGGGGCTGGCATATGGCTACACCTTC | CASSLGGLAYGYTF
TRBJ2-1 | once | 15 | TRBD2 | TRBV7-3 | TGTGCCAGCAGCTTAGGCGCGGGAGGAAGCAATGAGCAGTTCTTC | CASSLGAGGSNEQFF
TRBJ2-3 | . | 15 | TRBD2 | TRBV4-3 | TGCGCCAGCAGCCGCGGACTAGCGGGAGGCGATACGCAGTATTTT | CASSRGLAGGDTQYF
TRBJ2-7 | many | 18 | . | TRBV7-9 | TGTGCCAGCAGCTTAGAGCGGGACACGTTATACCGGGGCAACGAGCAGTACTTC | CASSLERDTLYRGNEQYF
TRBJ2-7 | . | 16 | TRBD1 | TRBV11-2 | TGTGCCAGCAGCTCAAGGGACAGGGAAATCCCCTACGAGCAGTACTTC | CASSSRDREIPYEQYF
TRBJ1-4 | . | 15 | . | TRBV28 | TGTGCCAGCGCCACCCCGGCGGGCGGAAGGGAAAAACTGTTTTTT | CASATPAGGREKLFF
TRBJ1-2 | . | 12 | TRBD1 | TRBV27 | TGTGCCAGCCGACAGGGGAACTATGGCTACACCTTC | CASRQGNYGYTF
TRBJ2-3 | . | 16 | . | TRBV3-1/TRBV3-2 | TGTGCCAGCAGCCAAGAACTAGGGACTAGCACAGATACGCAGTATTTT | CASSQELGTSTDTQYF